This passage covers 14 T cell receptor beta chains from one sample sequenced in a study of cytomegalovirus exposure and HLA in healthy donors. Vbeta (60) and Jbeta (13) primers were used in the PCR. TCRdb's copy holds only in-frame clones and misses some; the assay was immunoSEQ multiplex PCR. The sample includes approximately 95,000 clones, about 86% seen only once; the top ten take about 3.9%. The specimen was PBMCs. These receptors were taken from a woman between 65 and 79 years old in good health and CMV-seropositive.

CDR3 DNA sequence: TGTGCCAGCAGCGTCGGGACTAGCAATGAGCAGTTCTTC. It yields the protein CASSVGTSNEQFF. This rearrangement joins TRBV9 to TRBJ2-1; 8 bases map to TRBD2. Trimming removed 2 bases from V and 6 bases from J; junction bases left unmatched: 1. The germline V gene has CDR1 SGDLS and CDR2 YYNGEE. This CDR3 comprises 13 residues.

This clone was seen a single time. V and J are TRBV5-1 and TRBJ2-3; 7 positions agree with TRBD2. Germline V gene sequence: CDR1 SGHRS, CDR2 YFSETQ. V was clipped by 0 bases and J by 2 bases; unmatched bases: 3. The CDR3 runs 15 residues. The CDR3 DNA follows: TGCGCCAGCAGCTTGGTGCTAGCGGTCACAGATACGCAGTATTTT. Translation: CASSLVLAVTDTQYF.

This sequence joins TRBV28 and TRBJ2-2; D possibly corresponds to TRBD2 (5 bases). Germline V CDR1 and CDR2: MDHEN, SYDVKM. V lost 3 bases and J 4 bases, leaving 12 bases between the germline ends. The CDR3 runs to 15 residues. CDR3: CASSFSPGITGELFF. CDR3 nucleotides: TGTGCCAGCAGTTTTTCACCGGGAATCACCGGGGAGCTGTTTTTT.

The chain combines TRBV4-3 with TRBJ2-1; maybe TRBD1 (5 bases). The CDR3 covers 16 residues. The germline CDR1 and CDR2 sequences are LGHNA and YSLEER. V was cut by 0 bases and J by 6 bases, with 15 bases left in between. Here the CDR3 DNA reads TGCGCCAGCAGCCAAGACAGGGCATTTCGAACCAATGAGCAGTTCTTC. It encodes CASSQDRAFRTNEQFF.

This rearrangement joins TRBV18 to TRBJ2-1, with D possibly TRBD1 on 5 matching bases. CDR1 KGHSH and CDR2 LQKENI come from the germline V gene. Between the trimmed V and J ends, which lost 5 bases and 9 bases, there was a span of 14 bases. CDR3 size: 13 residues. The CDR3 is CASSINRRGEQFF. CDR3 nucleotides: TGTGCCAGCTCAATAAATAGAAGGGGTGAGCAGTTCTTC.

The CDR3: CASSLEQGAWQPQHF. CDR3 DNA sequence: TGTGCCAGCAGCTTAGAGCAGGGGGCTTGGCAGCCCCAGCATTTT. This sequence joins TRBV7-2 and TRBJ1-5, with 8 positions matching TRBD1. The germline CDR1 and CDR2 sequences are SGHTA and FQGNSA. The ends lost 1 base at V and 7 bases at J; junction bases unmatched: 6. CDR3 length: 15 residues. Full variable domain (missing parts from reference TRBV7-2 and TRBJ1-5): GAGVSQSPSNKVTEKGKDVELRCDPISGHTALYWYRQSLGQGLEFLIYFQGNSAPDKSGLPSDRFSAERTGGSVSTLTIQRTQQEDSAVYLCASSLEQGAWQPQHFGDGTRLSIL.

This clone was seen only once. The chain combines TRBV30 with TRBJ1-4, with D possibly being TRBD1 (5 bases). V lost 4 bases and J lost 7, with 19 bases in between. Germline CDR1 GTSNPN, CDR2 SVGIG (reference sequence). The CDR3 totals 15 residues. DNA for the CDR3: TGTGCCTGGACCATCTCACAGGCGAGGAGTGAAAAACTGTTTTTT. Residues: CAWTISQARSEKLFF.

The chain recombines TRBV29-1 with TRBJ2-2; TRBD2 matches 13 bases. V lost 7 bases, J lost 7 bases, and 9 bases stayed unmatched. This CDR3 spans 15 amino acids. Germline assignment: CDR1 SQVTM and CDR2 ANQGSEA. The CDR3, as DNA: TGCAGCGCCCATGGACTAGCGGGAGATGTCGGGGAGCTGTTTTTT. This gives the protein CSAHGLAGDVGELFF.

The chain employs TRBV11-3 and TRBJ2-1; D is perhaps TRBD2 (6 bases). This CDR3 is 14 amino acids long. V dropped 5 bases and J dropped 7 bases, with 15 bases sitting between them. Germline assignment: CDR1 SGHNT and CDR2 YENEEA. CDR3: CASSPRKGGNEQFF. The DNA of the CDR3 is TGTGCCAGCAGCCCAAGGAAAGGAGGGAATGAGCAGTTCTTC. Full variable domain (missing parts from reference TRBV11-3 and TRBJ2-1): EAGVVQSPRYKIIEKKQPVAFWCNPISGHNTLYWYLQNLGQGPELLIRYENEEAVDDSQLPKDRFSAERLKGVDSTLKIQPAELGDSAVYLCASSPRKGGNEQFFGPGTRLTVL.

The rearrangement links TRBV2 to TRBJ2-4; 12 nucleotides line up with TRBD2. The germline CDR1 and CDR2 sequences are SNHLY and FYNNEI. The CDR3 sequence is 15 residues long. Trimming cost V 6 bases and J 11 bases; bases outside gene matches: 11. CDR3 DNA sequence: TGTGCCAGCAGCCCACAAACTAGCGGGGGGACCCTTCAGTACTTC. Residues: CASSPQTSGGTLQYF.

CDR3 in DNA: TGTGCCAGTAGTATCAACGGGATGAACACTGAAGCTTTCTTT. Residues: CASSINGMNTEAFF. The chain employs TRBV19 and TRBJ1-1, with no clear D. Per the germline V gene, CDR1 is LNHDA and CDR2 is SQIVND (reference sequence). V lost 3 bases and J lost 0, with 8 bases in between. The CDR3 runs to 14 residues.

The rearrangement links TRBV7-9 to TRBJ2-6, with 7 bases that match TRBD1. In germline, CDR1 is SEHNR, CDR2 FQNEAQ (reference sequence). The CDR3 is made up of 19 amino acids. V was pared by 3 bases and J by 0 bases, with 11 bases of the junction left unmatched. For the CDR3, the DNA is TGTGCCAGCAGCTTCCAACGGAAGGGGGCAATCTCTGGGGCCAACGTCCTGACTTTC. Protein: CASSFQRKGAISGANVLTF. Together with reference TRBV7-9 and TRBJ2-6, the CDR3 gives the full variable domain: DTGVSQNPRHKITKRGQNVTFRCDPISEHNRLYWYRQTLGQGPEFLTYFQNEAQLEKSRLLSDRFSAERPKGSFSTLEIQRTEQGDSAMYLCASSFQRKGAISGANVLTFGAGSRLTVL.

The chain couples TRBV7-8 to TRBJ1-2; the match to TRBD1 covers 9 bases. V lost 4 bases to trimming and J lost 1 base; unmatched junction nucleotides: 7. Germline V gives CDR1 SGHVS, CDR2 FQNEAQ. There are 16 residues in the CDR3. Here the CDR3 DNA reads TGTGCCAGCAGCTACGGGACAGGGAACCTTAACTATGGCTACACCTTC. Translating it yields CASSYGTGNLNYGYTF.

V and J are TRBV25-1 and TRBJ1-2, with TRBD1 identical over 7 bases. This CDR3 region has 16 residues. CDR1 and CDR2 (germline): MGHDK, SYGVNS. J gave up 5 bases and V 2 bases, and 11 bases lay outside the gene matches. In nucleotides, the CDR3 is TGTGCCAGCAGTGAACCCTGGGGGCAGGGGGGATATGGCTACACCTTC. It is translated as CASSEPWGQGGYGYTF.